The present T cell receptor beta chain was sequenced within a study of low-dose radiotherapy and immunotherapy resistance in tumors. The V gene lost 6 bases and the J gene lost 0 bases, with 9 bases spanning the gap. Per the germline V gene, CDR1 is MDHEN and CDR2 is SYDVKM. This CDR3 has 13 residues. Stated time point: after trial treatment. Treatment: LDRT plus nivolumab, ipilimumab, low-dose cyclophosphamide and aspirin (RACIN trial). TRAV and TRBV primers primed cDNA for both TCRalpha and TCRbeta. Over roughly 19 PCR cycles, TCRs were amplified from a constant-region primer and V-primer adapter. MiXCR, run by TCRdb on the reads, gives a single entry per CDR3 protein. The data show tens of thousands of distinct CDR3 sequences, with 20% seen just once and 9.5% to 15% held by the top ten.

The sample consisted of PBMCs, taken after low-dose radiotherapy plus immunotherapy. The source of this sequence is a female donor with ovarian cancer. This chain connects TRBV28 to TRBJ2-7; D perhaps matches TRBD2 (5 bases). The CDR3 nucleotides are TGTGCCAGCAGCACGGGGAGCTCCTACGAGCAGTACTTC. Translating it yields CASSTGSSYEQYF.